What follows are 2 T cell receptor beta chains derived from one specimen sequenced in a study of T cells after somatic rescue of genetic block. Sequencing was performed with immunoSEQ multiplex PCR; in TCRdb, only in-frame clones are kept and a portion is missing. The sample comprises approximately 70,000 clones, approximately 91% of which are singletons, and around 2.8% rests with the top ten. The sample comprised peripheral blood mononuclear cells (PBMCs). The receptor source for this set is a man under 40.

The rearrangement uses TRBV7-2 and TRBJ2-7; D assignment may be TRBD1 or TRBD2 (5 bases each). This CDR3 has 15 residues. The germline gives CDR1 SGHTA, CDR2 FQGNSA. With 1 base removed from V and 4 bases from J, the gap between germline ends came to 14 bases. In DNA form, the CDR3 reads TGTGCCAGCAGCTTAGACCCGGGACCCGGGTACGAGCAGTACTTC. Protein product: CASSLDPGPGYEQYF.

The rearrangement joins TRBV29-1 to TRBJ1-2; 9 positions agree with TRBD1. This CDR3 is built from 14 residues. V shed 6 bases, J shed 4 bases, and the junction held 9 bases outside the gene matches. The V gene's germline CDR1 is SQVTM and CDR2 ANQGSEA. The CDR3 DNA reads TGCAGCGTGGGAACGACAGGGGGAGTCTATGGCTACACCTTC. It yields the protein CSVGTTGGVYGYTF.